This T cell receptor beta chain is drawn from a study of shared clonotypes between healthy human individuals. The healthy adult donors were HIV-negative and reported no recent acute infections or vaccinations. The V end was cut by 5 bases, the J end by 3 bases, with 16 bases between. Germline V gene data show CDR1 as MNHEY and CDR2 as SMNVEV (reference sequence). The CDR3 spans 15 residues. Researchers divided each subset's genomic DNA evenly across several immunoSEQ plates. As handled by the study authors: For the immunoSEQ data, sequences were junction-only without quality scores, so filtering differed. Some clones are missing from TCRdb's copy, which holds only in-frame ones; the method was immunoSEQ multiplex PCR. V and J calls and clone size follow that table, whereas D and trimming were derived from the DNA. The sample lists about 490,000 clones; over 60% were seen once. This clone occurred a few times.

This sequence originates from a woman aged 40 to 50 in good health. Some clones in this sample may be carry-over from other donors' samples. The rearrangement joins TRBV27 to TRBJ1-1; D uncertain. Material: PBMCs. CDR3 sequence: CASSPRADGYTEAFF. CDR3 nucleotide sequence: TGTGCCAGCAGTCCCCGGGCGGACGGATACACTGAAGCTTTCTTT.